The 24 T cell receptor beta chains below were found in one sample sequenced in a study of T cell responses to AZD1222 COVID-19 vaccine. This table comes from immunoSEQ multiplex PCR, and its TCRdb copy is limited to in-frame clones, with some not included. The repertoire holds some 180,000 clones, with approximately 93% as singletons. The input for sequencing was peripheral blood, taken 28 days after the second AZD1222 dose. The receptors originated from an adult who received the AZD1222 COVID-19 vaccine.

V usage is TRBV10-2 and J usage is TRBJ1-2; TRBD1 matches 12 bases. V was pared by 6 bases and J by 5 bases, with 7 bases of the junction left unmatched. Germline V CDR1 and CDR2: WSHSY, SAAADI. The CDR3 is made up of 15 amino acids. The CDR3 nucleotides are TGCGCCAGCAGCGCCGGGACAGGGGGCGGGTATGGCTACACCTTC. Its protein product is CASSAGTGGGYGYTF.

This clone was seen only a few times. This chain connects TRBV2 to TRBJ1-5, with D maybe TRBD1 (5 bases). CDR3 length: 17 amino acids. The germline gives CDR1 SNHLY, CDR2 FYNNEI. With 8 bases removed from V and 3 bases from J, the gap between germline ends came to 23 bases. The CDR3 reads CASLEGAGGLTNQPQHF. The CDR3 coding sequence is TGTGCCAGCCTGGAAGGGGCAGGAGGACTTACCAATCAGCCCCAGCATTTT.

This rearrangement joins TRBV7-9 to TRBJ1-6; TRBD1 agrees at 8 bases. This CDR3 has 15 residues. The trim removed 5 bases at V and 7 bases at J, leaving 7 bases unmatched. CDR1 and CDR2 (germline): SEHNR, FQNEAQ (reference sequence). This CDR3 is CASSPTGVSNSPLHF. The CDR3 DNA follows: TGTGCCAGCAGCCCGACAGGGGTTTCCAATTCACCCCTCCACTTT.

This chain joins TRBV30 and TRBJ1-2; D not certain. Germline loops: CDR1 GTSNPN, CDR2 SVGIG (reference sequence). V lost 0 bases, J lost 4 bases, and 9 bases lay in between. CDR3 length: 13 residues. CDR3 DNA: TGTGCCTGGAGTGTACCCTCGCCCTATGGCTACACCTTC. Translated, it gives CAWSVPSPYGYTF.

This clone was observed a few times. V usage is TRBV3-1 (or the pseudogene TRBV3-2) and J usage is TRBJ2-1; 8 bases agree with TRBD2. The trim removed 4 bases at V and 10 bases at J, leaving 9 bases unmatched. This CDR3 spans 14 amino acids. Germline CDR1 reads LGHDT; CDR2 reads YNNKEL (reference sequence). CDR3 sequence reads: CASSLYREGPEQFF. CDR3 DNA sequence: TGTGCCAGCAGCCTCTACCGGGAGGGTCCGGAGCAGTTCTTC.

The chain combines TRBV5-1 with TRBJ1-1, with D unclear. Germline V lookup: CDR1 SGHRS, CDR2 YFSETQ. The CDR3 has 14 amino acids. Trimming cost V 4 bases and J 1 base, with 11 bases left between them. The CDR3 spells CASSPLNRNTEAFF. The CDR3 nucleotides are TGCGCCAGCAGCCCCCTTAACAGGAACACTGAAGCTTTCTTT.

V and J are TRBV9 and TRBJ1-6, with 7 bases lining up with TRBD1. Germline lookup yields CDR1 SGDLS and CDR2 YYNGEE. The length of the CDR3 is 15 residues. Losses at the gene ends were 0 bases for V and 7 bases for J; bases not matched to a gene: 4. The CDR3 loop reads CASSVATGANSPLHF. The CDR3 DNA reads as TGTGCCAGCAGCGTAGCTACAGGGGCCAATTCACCCCTCCACTTT.

V usage is TRBV6-2 or TRBV6-3 and J usage is TRBJ1-5; D remains unclear. The V end was cut by 4 bases, the J end by 11 bases, with 12 bases between. CDR1 and CDR2 from the germline V gene are MNHEY and SVGEGT. The CDR3 length is 12 residues. The DNA of the CDR3 is TGTGCCAGCAGTTCCCACGGACTGTCCCAGCATTTT. Translating it yields CASSSHGLSQHF.

The chain links TRBV7-9 to TRBJ2-3; D is undetermined. There are 14 residues in the CDR3. Germline CDR1 SEHNR, CDR2 FQNEAQ (reference sequence). Trimming pared 2 bases from V and 0 bases from J, leaving 6 bases between. As DNA, the CDR3 is TGTGCCAGCAGCTTAATGGGTAGCACAGATACGCAGTATTTT. Translating gives CASSLMGSTDTQYF.

This chain links TRBV18 with TRBJ2-5, with 7 bases identical to TRBD2. The CDR3 sequence is 15 residues long. Looked up from germline, CDR1 is KGHSH and CDR2 is LQKENI. After removal of 2 bases from V and 4 bases from J, the junction contained 7 bases not matched to a gene. For the CDR3, the DNA is TGTGCCAGCTCACCAGAGACCGGGACTACAGAGACCCAGTACTTC. Translated, it gives CASSPETGTTETQYF.

The V and J genes are TRBV15 and TRBJ2-1, with D possibly being TRBD2 (5 bases). The CDR3 length is 13 residues. Trimming took off 3 bases at V and 8 bases at J, with 11 bases between the two ends. Germline-derived CDR1 and CDR2 are LNHNV and YYDKDF (reference sequence). The CDR3: CATSSPSRDEQFF. The DNA of the CDR3 is TGTGCCACCAGCAGTCCTTCGAGGGATGAGCAGTTCTTC.

The chain employs TRBV3-1 (or the pseudogene TRBV3-2) and TRBJ1-1; D may be TRBD1 (5 bases). V lost 1 base to trimming and J lost 0 bases, with 15 bases between them. The CDR3 totals 17 residues. The germline V gene encodes CDR1 LGHDT and CDR2 YNNKEL (reference sequence). For the CDR3, the DNA is TGTGCCAGCAGCCAAGTTGCGGGAGGGGTAATGAACACTGAAGCTTTCTTT. As protein: CASSQVAGGVMNTEAFF.

The CDR3 here is CASSHPGGPAFF. Written as DNA, the CDR3 is TGTGCCAGCAGCCACCCTGGGGGGCCGGCTTTCTTT. The chain is built from TRBV3-1 (or the pseudogene TRBV3-2) and TRBJ1-1; the D gene is possibly TRBD1 (6 bases). The CDR3 is 12 amino acids. Germline V gene data show CDR1 as LGHDT and CDR2 as YNNKEL (reference sequence). V was clipped by 3 bases and J by 11 bases, with 13 bases between them.

This clone came up once. The J gene is TRBJ2-7, the V gene TRBV7-6; TRBD2 aligns across 11 bases. The CDR3 is 16 amino acids. V dropped 5 bases and J dropped 6; count of bases not matched to a gene: 12. Germline-derived CDR1 and CDR2 are SGHVS and FNYEAQ. In DNA, the CDR3 is TGTGCCAGCAGCCTTCTAGCGGGAGGACAACTGGGCGAGCAGTACTTC. Translated: CASSLLAGGQLGEQYF.

This sequence joins TRBV15 and TRBJ2-2; no clear D. The V gene lost 0 bases and the J gene lost 5 bases, with 10 bases spanning the gap. The CDR3 spans 15 residues. The germline V gene has CDR1 LNHNV and CDR2 YYDKDF (reference sequence). This CDR3 reads CATSRERTLTGELFF. In nucleotides, the CDR3 is TGTGCCACCAGCAGAGAACGAACACTAACCGGGGAGCTGTTTTTT.

The genes are TRBV7-2 and TRBJ2-2, with 10 bases that match TRBD1. Trimming cost V 5 bases and J 4 bases; bases outside gene matches: 4. This CDR3 region has 15 residues. Germline CDR1 SGHTA, CDR2 FQGNSA. For the CDR3, the DNA is TGTGCCAGCAGCCAGTGGACAGGGGGCACCGGGGAGCTGTTTTTT. Translating it yields CASSQWTGGTGELFF.

This sequence joins TRBV7-6 and TRBJ1-3, with D possibly TRBD1 on 5 matching bases. Germline lookup yields CDR1 SGHVS and CDR2 FNYEAQ. The CDR3 loop spans 15 amino acids. Trimming shortened V by 4 bases and J by 1 base, and 11 bases separated the two germline ends. The CDR3 bases are TGTGCCAGCAGCTCGGGGCTATTTTCTGGAAACACCATATATTTT. This sequence encodes CASSSGLFSGNTIYF.

The table lists this clone with a few counts. This sequence joins TRBV2 and TRBJ1-3; no clear D gene. The CDR3 spans 15 residues. CDR1 is SNHLY, CDR2 FYNNEI, per germline. V shed 3 bases and J shed 0 bases, with 9 bases lying between them. The CDR3 sequence: CASSESGSSGNTIYF. The CDR3 nucleotides read TGTGCCAGCAGTGAGTCCGGGTCCTCTGGAAACACCATATATTTT.

The chain couples TRBV7-9 to TRBJ1-6, with a possible D match to TRBD1 (5 bases). The CDR3 covers 17 residues. The V and J ends lost 5 bases and 1 base respectively, with 15 bases between them. CDR1 and CDR2 from the germline V gene are SEHNR and FQNEAQ (reference sequence). CDR3: CASSPGGTKSYNSPLHF. The CDR3 nucleotides are TGTGCCAGCAGCCCCGGGGGGACGAAGTCCTATAATTCACCCCTCCACTTT.

This clone was recorded only once. The rearrangement links TRBV12-5 to TRBJ2-7; TRBD1 is a possible D gene (6 bases). This CDR3 region has 14 residues. Trimming cost V 6 bases and J 0 bases, with 12 bases left between them. Germline CDR1 LGHNT, CDR2 FRNRAP. The chain's CDR3 is CASGLTGASYEQYF. CDR3 in DNA: TGTGCTAGTGGGCTGACAGGCGCCTCCTACGAGCAGTACTTC.

The V call is TRBV7-9, the J call TRBJ1-2, with 8 bases identical to TRBD1. After removal of 5 bases from V and 7 bases from J, the junction contained 12 bases not matched to a gene. This CDR3 region has 15 residues. CDR1 and CDR2 from the germline V gene are SEHNR and FQNEAQ (reference sequence). The CDR3 coding sequence is TGTGCCAGCAGCGCCTCGCTCGCGCAGGGGGCTGGCTACACCTTC. Amino acid sequence: CASSASLAQGAGYTF. Drawing the rest from reference TRBV7-9 and TRBJ1-2, the complete variable domain is DTGVSQNPRHKITKRGQNVTFRCDPISEHNRLYWYRQTLGQGPEFLTYFQNEAQLEKSRLLSDRFSAERPKGSFSTLEIQRTEQGDSAMYLCASSASLAQGAGYTFGSGTRLTVV.

The rearrangement uses TRBV4-2 and TRBJ2-3; TRBD2 matches 15 bases. CDR3 length: 20 residues. With V trimmed by 3 bases and J by 3 bases, 13 bases remained unmatched. CDR1 is LGHNA, CDR2 YNFKEQ, per germline. The CDR3 spells CASSHIRGLAGGRSTDTQYF. CDR3 in DNA: TGTGCCAGCAGCCATATTCGGGGACTAGCGGGAGGCAGAAGTACAGATACGCAGTATTTT.

This CDR3 is CASSPLSRNTGELFF. CDR3 DNA sequence: TGTGCCAGTAGTCCGCTCTCTCGGAACACCGGGGAGCTGTTTTTT. The J gene is TRBJ2-2, the V gene TRBV19, with D unclear. The CDR3 is 15 amino acids. Trimming stripped 5 bases from V and 1 base from J, with 11 bases between. In germline, CDR1 is LNHDA, CDR2 SQIVND (reference sequence).

This clone has just one count. This chain joins TRBV5-6 and TRBJ2-7; 8 nucleotides agree with TRBD2. The CDR3 has 15 amino acids. Germline assignment: CDR1 SGHDT and CDR2 YYEEEE. J lost 3 bases, V lost 0 bases, and 5 bases had no gene match. CDR3 protein: CASSLVSGGNYEQYF. The CDR3 DNA is TGTGCCAGCAGCTTGGTCTCGGGGGGGAACTACGAGCAGTACTTC. Full variable domain (missing parts from reference TRBV5-6 and TRBJ2-7): DAGVTQSPTHLIKTRGQQVTLRCSPKSGHDTVSWYQQALGQGPQFIFQYYEEEERQRGNFPDRFSGHQFPNYSSELNVNALLLGDSALYLCASSLVSGGNYEQYFGPGTRLTVT.